This TCR beta chain was sequenced in a study of OX40 agonist ivuxolimab in advanced cancers. Libraries were prepared by immunoSEQ multiplex PCR; TCRdb keeps only in-frame clonotypes and omits some of them. The sample contains about 36,000 clones, around four fifths of which appear only once. Unmatched junction bases numbered 13, after V lost 10 bases and J lost 0 bases. The CDR3 contains 16 residues. CDR1 and CDR2 (germline): LNHDA, SQIVND (reference sequence). Findings and limits, study-wide: By week 6 at 0.1 to 3.0 mg/kg, blood CD4+ and CD8+ T cells had expanded clonally. Antigen specificity of clonally expanded peripheral T cells was not established.

A remark on this clone: Antigen unknown.

The sample consisted of CD4+ or CD8+ T cells sorted from blood, taken in a trial of the OX40 agonist ivuxolimab. The TCR originated in an adult with an advanced solid tumor such as melanoma, head and neck, liver or kidney cancer. The gene calls are TRBV19 and TRBJ1-2, with 8 positions matching TRBD1. The CDR3 reads CATLRTGGESNYGYTF. The CDR3 region has the DNA TGTGCCACCCTGAGAACAGGGGGTGAGTCTAACTATGGCTACACCTTC.